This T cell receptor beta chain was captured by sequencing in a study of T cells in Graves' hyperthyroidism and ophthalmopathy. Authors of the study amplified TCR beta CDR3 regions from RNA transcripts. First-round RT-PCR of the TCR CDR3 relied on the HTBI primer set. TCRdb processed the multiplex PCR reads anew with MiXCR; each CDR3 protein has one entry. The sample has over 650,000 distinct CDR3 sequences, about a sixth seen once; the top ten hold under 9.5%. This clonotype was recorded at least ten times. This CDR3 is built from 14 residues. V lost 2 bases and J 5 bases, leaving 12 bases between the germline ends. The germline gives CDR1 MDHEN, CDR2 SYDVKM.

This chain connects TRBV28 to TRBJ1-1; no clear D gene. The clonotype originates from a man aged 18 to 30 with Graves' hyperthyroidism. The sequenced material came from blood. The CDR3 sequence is CASSLDGVRTEAFF. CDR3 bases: TGTGCCAGCAGTTTAGATGGGGTAAGGACTGAAGCTTTCTTT. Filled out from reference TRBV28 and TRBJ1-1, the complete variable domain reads DVKVTQSSRYLVKRTGEKVFLECVQDMDHENMFWYRQDPGLGLRLIYFSYDVKMKEKGDIPEGYSVSREKKERFSLILESASTNQTSMYLCASSLDGVRTEAFFGQGTRLTVV.